The T cell receptor beta chain under discussion was sequenced for a study of cytomegalovirus exposure and HLA in healthy donors. In its sample, this clone was seen once. Here immunoSEQ multiplex PCR was the method, and the copy in TCRdb shows in-frame clones only, minus some. The sample holds some 140,000 clones, 80% to 90% seen once. The source of this sequence is a woman under 40 in good health and CMV-seronegative. Sequenced sample: PBMCs.

CDR3 loop: CASSQDFKGVDTQYF. In DNA, the CDR3 is TGTGCCAGCAGCCAAGATTTTAAGGGAGTGGATACGCAGTATTTT. This rearrangement joins TRBV14 to TRBJ2-3; maybe TRBD2 (5 bases). The CDR3 has 15 amino acids. CDR1 and CDR2 from the germline V gene are SGHDN and FVKESK. Trimming took 0 bases from V and 6 from J, leaving 13 bases between them. Full variable domain (remainder filled in from reference TRBV14 and TRBJ2-3): EAGVTQFPSHSVIEKGQTVTLRCDPISGHDNLYWYRRVMGKEIKFLLHFVKESKQDESGMPNNRFLAERTGGTYSTLKVQPAELEDSGVYFCASSQDFKGVDTQYFGPGTRLTVL.